What follows is one T cell receptor (beta chain) and its context. Sequencing was performed with immunoSEQ multiplex PCR; in TCRdb, only in-frame clones are kept and a portion is missing. The sample contains approximately 200,000 clones, around 95% of which appear only once. These data belong to a study of blood T cell repertoires in COVID-19. Whole-study context: From T cells, B-cell-depleted T cells, or PBMCs came the material, which was cDNA or gDNA.

Seattle enrolled patients during active infection and tracked them longitudinally. Trimming removed 5 bases from V and 1 base from J, with 21 bases in between. The CDR3 covers 18 residues. In germline, CDR1 is SGHTA, CDR2 FQGNSA. The chain uses TRBV7-2 and TRBJ2-1; a possible D gene is TRBD1 (6 bases). Sequenced material: peripheral blood. This receptor was taken from a man aged 25-45 years with COVID-19, enrolled during active disease. The CDR3 region is CASSQRQPPDRSYNEQFF. The CDR3 nucleotides are TGTGCCAGCAGCCAAAGACAGCCACCGGACAGATCCTACAATGAGCAGTTCTTC.